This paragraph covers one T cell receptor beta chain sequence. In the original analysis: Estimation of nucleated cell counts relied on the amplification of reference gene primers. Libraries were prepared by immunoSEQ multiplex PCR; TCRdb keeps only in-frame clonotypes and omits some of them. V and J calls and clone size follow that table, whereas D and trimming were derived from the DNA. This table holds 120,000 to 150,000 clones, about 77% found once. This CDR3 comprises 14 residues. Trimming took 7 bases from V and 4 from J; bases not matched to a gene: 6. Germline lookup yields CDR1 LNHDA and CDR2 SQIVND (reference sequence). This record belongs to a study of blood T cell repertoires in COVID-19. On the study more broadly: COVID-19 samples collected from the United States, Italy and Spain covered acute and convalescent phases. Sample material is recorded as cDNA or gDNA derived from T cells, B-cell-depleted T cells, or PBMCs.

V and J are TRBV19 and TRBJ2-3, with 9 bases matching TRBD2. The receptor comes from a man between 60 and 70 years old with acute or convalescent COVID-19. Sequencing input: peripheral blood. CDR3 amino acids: CASTGAGGPDTQYF. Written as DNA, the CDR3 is TGTGCCAGTACGGGGGCGGGAGGGCCAGATACGCAGTATTTT. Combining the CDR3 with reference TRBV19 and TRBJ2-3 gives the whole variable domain DGGITQSPKYLFRKEGQNVTLSCEQNLNHDAMYWYRQDPGQGLRLIYYSQIVNDFQKGDIAEGYSVSREKKESFPLTVTSAQKNPTAFYLCASTGAGGPDTQYFGPGTRLTVL.